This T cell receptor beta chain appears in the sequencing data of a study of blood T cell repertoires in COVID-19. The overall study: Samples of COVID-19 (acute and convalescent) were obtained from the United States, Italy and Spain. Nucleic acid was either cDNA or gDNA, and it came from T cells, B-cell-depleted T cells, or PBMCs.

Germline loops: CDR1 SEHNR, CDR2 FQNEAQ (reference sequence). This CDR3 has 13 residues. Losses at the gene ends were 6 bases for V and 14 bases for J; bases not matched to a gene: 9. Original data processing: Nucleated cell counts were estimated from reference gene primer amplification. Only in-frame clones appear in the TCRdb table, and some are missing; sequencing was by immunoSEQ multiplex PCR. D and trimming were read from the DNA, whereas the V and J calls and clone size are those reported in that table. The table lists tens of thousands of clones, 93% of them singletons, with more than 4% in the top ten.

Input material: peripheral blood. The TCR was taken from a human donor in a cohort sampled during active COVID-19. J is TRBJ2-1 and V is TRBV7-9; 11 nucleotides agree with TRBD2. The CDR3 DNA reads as TGTGCCAGCAGGCGTACTAGCGGGAGTTTGGAGTTCTTC. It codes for CASRRTSGSLEFF.